This T cell receptor (beta chain) was obtained from a study of vaccination and CD4 T cells after COVID-19. Overall study context: SARS-CoV-2, HCoV-NL63, HCoV-OC43 and HCoV-229E supplied the overlapping spike peptides used to stimulate cells.

This clonotype is a singleton in its sample. As yet, its antigen is unknown. Findings and caveats of the study: Analysis covered relatively few convalescent patients and lacked any early post-infection timepoints. In median terms, SARS-CoV-2-reactive clonotypes went from approximately 21 to 40, a nonsignificant rise.

Treatment reported: approximately 9-day PBMC culture with coronavirus spike peptide pools or control peptides (ViraFEST assay). Germline CDR1 reads SGHNT; CDR2 reads YYREEE (reference sequence). J lost 1 base, V lost 4 bases, and 13 bases had no gene match. The CDR3 runs 17 residues. The Oncomine TCR Beta short-read assay was what sequenced the DNA obtained from cultured CD4+ T cells. TCRdb passed the PCR reads through MiXCR, listing each CDR3 protein once. Of 15,000 or so distinct CDR3 sequences listed, about 54% are singletons. The J gene is TRBJ1-2, the V gene TRBV5-4, with 7 bases aligning to TRBD1. This TCR came from a human donor who had recovered from COVID-19. The sequenced sample consisted of CD4+ T cells from blood, cultured in vitro. The CDR3 DNA is TGTGCCAGCAGCACCGAAACCGGGACAGACGTTAACTATGGCTACACCTTC. It encodes CASSTETGTDVNYGYTF.